A selection of T cell receptor beta chains follows, all from one sample in a study of shared clonotypes between healthy human individuals. Some clones are missing from TCRdb's copy, which holds only in-frame ones; the method was immunoSEQ multiplex PCR. This sample has millions of clones, with approximately 95% found just once. Sequencing was carried out using naive CD4+ T cells sorted from blood. These receptors came from a man aged 18 to 29 in good health. Each CDR3 is given with its conserved first and last residue. The D gene is left open where the match is weak. The size of a clone is reported for some rows only, either as once, few or many, or as a class for expanded clones.

clone_size j_call v_call d_call cdr3_nt cdr3_aa
NA TRBJ1-1 TRBV5-4 NA TGTGCCAGCAGCTTCACAGAGAACACTGAAGCTTTCTTT CASSFTENTEAFF
NA TRBJ2-7 TRBV9 TRBD1 TGTGCCAGCAGCCGACAGGGGGATACCTACGAGCAGTACTTC CASSRQGDTYEQYF
once TRBJ1-2 TRBV27 NA TGTGCCAGCAGTTTAGATCCGGGATATGGCTACACCTTC CASSLDPGYGYTF
NA TRBJ1-6 TRBV7-2 NA TGTGCCAGCAGCTTACATCTTCTCGGAGGGTCACCCCTCCACTTT CASSLHLLGGSPLHF
once TRBJ2-5 TRBV5-4 TRBD1 TGTGCCAGCAGCTTGGCCGGGGGACAGGGGACCCAAGAGACCCAGTACTTC CASSLAGGQGTQETQYF
NA TRBJ2-5 TRBV11-3 NA TGTGCCAGCAGCCAGCGGGAAGAGACCCAGTACTTC CASSQREETQYF
NA TRBJ1-1 TRBV19 TRBD1 TGTGCCAGCCTCAGGGGGCCAATGGACACTGAAGCTTTCTTT CASLRGPMDTEAFF
NA TRBJ2-2 TRBV9 TRBD1 TGTGCCAGCAGCTCGGACAGGGTGCCCACCGGGGAGCTGTTTTTT CASSSDRVPTGELFF
NA TRBJ2-7 TRBV5-8 NA TGTGCCAGCAGGCCGACTAGGGGCCCCTACGAGCAGTACTTC CASRPTRGPYEQYF
NA TRBJ1-5 TRBV19 NA TGTGCCAGTAGGTTCAGCCCCGGGAGCAATCAGCCCCAGCATTTT CASRFSPGSNQPQHF
NA TRBJ2-1 TRBV11-3 TRBD2 TGTGCCAGCAGCTTGGCTAGCGGGGGATACAATGAGCAGTTCTTC CASSLASGGYNEQFF
once TRBJ2-1 TRBV10-3 TRBD1 TGTGCCAGCGGCCCGGGACAGGGGCCCTACAATGAGCAGTTCTTC CASGPGQGPYNEQFF
NA TRBJ2-7 TRBV6-5 TRBD1 TGTGCCAGCAGTTACTCGATGGGACAGGGGGCGTACGAGCAGTACTTC CASSYSMGQGAYEQYF
NA TRBJ1-2 TRBV5-6 TRBD1 TGTGCCAGCAGTTCCGGGACAGTTTTTGGCTACACCTTC CASSSGTVFGYTF
NA TRBJ2-3 TRBV4-2 NA TGTGCCAGCAGCCTGCGGGCGGGGCTCACAGATACGCAGTATTTT CASSLRAGLTDTQYF
NA TRBJ1-1 TRBV19 NA TGTGCCAGTAGGCCGGGAGTTCTAAGGGGCCAAACTGAAGCTTTCTTT CASRPGVLRGQTEAFF
NA TRBJ1-4 TRBV5-1 TRBD1 TGCGCCAGCAGCTCAGGACAGGGGAGAACTAATGAAAAACTGTTTTTT CASSSGQGRTNEKLFF
NA TRBJ1-6 TRBV10-2 NA TGCGCCAGCAGTGAGTCAGAACACGGGAACTCACCCCTCCACTTT CASSESEHGNSPLHF
NA TRBJ2-1 TRBV11-2 TRBD2 TGTGCCAGCAGCCCAGGACTAGCCGGTGAGCAGTTCTTC CASSPGLAGEQFF
once TRBJ2-3 TRBV10-3 TRBD2 TGTGCCATTGGGAGGGTTAGCACAGATACGCAGTATTTT CAIGRVSTDTQYF
NA TRBJ1-2 TRBV20-1 NA TGCAGTGCTCTCGGGTCTACCTTGTCCCCTTTC CSALGSTLSPF
NA TRBJ1-3 TRBV9 NA TGTGCCAGCGCGGGGGGTCTCCCTAGCCCCATATATTTT CASAGGLPSPIYF
once TRBJ2-7 TRBV7-9 NA TGTGCCAGCAGCCCCCTGGCGGGGAGCGGGGAGCAGTACTTC CASSPLAGSGEQYF
once TRBJ2-3 TRBV2 NA TGTGCCAGCAGTGCAGAGAATACGCAGTATTTT CASSAENTQYF
NA TRBJ1-5 TRBV6-4 NA TGTGCCAGCAGTGACGAGGGACGGGGGAAAGGCAATCAGCCCCAGCATTTT CASSDEGRGKGNQPQHF
once TRBJ2-7 TRBV19 TRBD2 TGTGCCAGTCGTCGGACTAGCGGGGCCGTCTACGAGCAGTACTTC CASRRTSGAVYEQYF
NA TRBJ2-1 TRBV11-3 NA TGTGCCAGCAGGGGAAGGGATGAGCAGTTCTTC CASRGRDEQFF
NA TRBJ2-2 TRBV7-3 TRBD1 TGTGCCAGCAGCTCAGGGACAGTTAACACCGGGGAGCTGTTTTTT CASSSGTVNTGELFF
NA TRBJ1-4 TRBV5-4 NA TGTGCCAGCAGCTTATCCGGGACCTCTGAAAAACTGTTTTTT CASSLSGTSEKLFF
NA TRBJ1-1 TRBV28 NA TGTGCCAGCAGTTTGAAACAGCTAGTTTTCTTT CASSLKQLVFF
NA TRBJ2-4 TRBV11-2 NA TGTGCCAGCAGTCGACAGGCGGAGGCCAAAAACATTCAGTACTTC CASSRQAEAKNIQYF
NA TRBJ1-3 TRBV28 NA TGTGCCACCATCTCCTCTGGAAACACCATATATTTT CATISSGNTIYF
NA TRBJ2-4 TRBV14 NA TGTGCCAGCAGCCGAGGGGCTCTAGCCAAAAACATTCAGTACTTC CASSRGALAKNIQYF
NA TRBJ2-1 TRBV9 TRBD2 TGTGCCAGCAGCGTAGTGGCTAGCGGGAACAATGAGCAGTTCTTC CASSVVASGNNEQFF
NA TRBJ2-1 TRBV10-3 NA TGTGCCACAACTAGGGACAATGAGCAGTTCTTC CATTRDNEQFF
NA TRBJ2-3 TRBV5-1 NA TGCGCCAGCAGCTTGGGGTTGACGGATACGCAGTATTTT CASSLGLTDTQYF
few TRBJ2-6 TRBV5-5 TRBD1 TGTGCCAGCAGTTTAACCGGGACAGGGTCGGTTGGGGCCAACGTCCTGACTTTC CASSLTGTGSVGANVLTF
NA TRBJ1-1 TRBV6-6 TRBD1 TGTGCCAGCAGTTACTCCCAGGACAGGGACACTGAAGCTTTCTTT CASSYSQDRDTEAFF
NA TRBJ2-5 TRBV29-1 TRBD1 TGCAGCGTGGGACAGGGGGCAGGGGAGACCCAGTACTTC CSVGQGAGETQYF
NA TRBJ2-5 TRBV5-6 NA TGTGCCAGCAGCAGGGGGCGGGGACAAGAGACCCAGTACTTC CASSRGRGQETQYF
NA TRBJ1-4 TRBV30 TRBD1 TGTGCCTGGAGTGTAAAGGCTGTGTCTCGTGACAGGGGAAAACTGTTTTTT CAWSVKAVSRDRGKLFF
NA TRBJ2-5 TRBV6-4 NA TGTGCCAGCAGTGTGGGGGCGGGAGAGACCCAGTACTTC CASSVGAGETQYF
once TRBJ2-5 TRBV6-1 TRBD1 TGTGCCAGCAGTGAAAAAGGGACAGGGATCCCAGGACGAAGGGAGACCCAGTACTTC CASSEKGTGIPGRRETQYF
NA TRBJ1-5 TRBV5-8 NA TGTGCCAGCAGCTTTCTGATTAGCAATCAGCCCCAGCATTTT CASSFLISNQPQHF
NA TRBJ2-2 TRBV18 TRBD1 TGTGCCAGTGCAACAGGGGTCGGCACCGGGGAGCTGTTTTTT CASATGVGTGELFF
NA TRBJ1-1 TRBV30 NA TGTGCCTGGAGTGTATCAAGATTTAAAGGGAACACTGAAGCTTTCTTT CAWSVSRFKGNTEAFF
NA TRBJ2-4 TRBV4-1 NA TGCGCCAGCAGCCACCCGGGACTTCTTCAGTACTTC CASSHPGLLQYF
NA TRBJ2-1 TRBV30 TRBD2 TGTGCCTGGAGTGTAAGCGGGAGGCCCCTATCCTACAATGAGCAGTTCTTC CAWSVSGRPLSYNEQFF
NA TRBJ2-3 TRBV27 NA TGTGCCAGCAGCGAACGGGGAGTGACGTCGGCAGATACGCAGTATTTT CASSERGVTSADTQYF
NA TRBJ2-5 TRBV5-6 NA TGTGCCAGCCGAGACGCCTGGATCCAAGAGACCCAGTACTTC CASRDAWIQETQYF
once TRBJ1-2 TRBV13 NA TGTGCCAGCAGCTTGGGTAGGGTAGGCTATGGCTACACCTTC CASSLGRVGYGYTF
NA TRBJ1-5 TRBV28 NA TGTACCCCGGACACCCCGAAAAAGGGGAGCAATCAGCCCCAGCATTTT CTPDTPKKGSNQPQHF
NA TRBJ2-3 TRBV7-9 TRBD2 TGTGCCAGCAGCTCTAGCGGGAGCACAGATACGCAGTATTTT CASSSSGSTDTQYF
NA TRBJ2-4 TRBV5-6 TRBD2 TGTGCCAGCAGCTTCAGGACTAGCGGGAGGGAAGGCAAAAACATTCAGTACTTC CASSFRTSGREGKNIQYF
few TRBJ1-5 TRBV5-4 NA TGTGCCAGCAGCTTGGGGGATCAGCCCCAGCATTTT CASSLGDQPQHF